Listed here are 20 T cell receptor beta chains from one sample, sequenced in a study of blood T cell repertoires in COVID-19. The data were produced by immunoSEQ multiplex PCR, yet TCRdb's version contains in-frame clones alone and is incomplete. The table records roughly 120,000 clones, around nine tenths of them present only once. The sample comprised peripheral blood. The receptors originated from a woman between 45 and 65 years old with active or convalescent COVID-19.

The chain is built from TRBV7-2 and TRBJ2-3; 7 bases align to TRBD2. Trimming cost V 4 bases and J 0 bases; bases outside gene matches: 10. The V gene's germline CDR1 is SGHTA and CDR2 FQGNSA. CDR3 length: 17 residues. CDR3 residues: CASSSRLGEGSTDTQYF. DNA for the CDR3: TGTGCCAGCAGCTCCCGTTTGGGGGAGGGGAGCACAGATACGCAGTATTTT.

The chain employs TRBV12-3 or TRBV12-4 and TRBJ2-1; D remains ambiguous. CDR3 length equals 12 residues. Trimming left V 5 bases short and J 1 base short, with 3 bases between. The DNA for the CDR3 is TGTGCCAGCAGTCAATCCTACAATGAGCAGTTCTTC. Its protein is CASSQSYNEQFF.

The table lists this clone with a few counts. J is TRBJ2-7 and V is TRBV7-2, with 10 positions matching TRBD2. Germline assignment: CDR1 SGHTA and CDR2 FQGNSA. The CDR3 extends over 15 amino acids. V lost 6 bases to trimming and J lost 1 base; unmatched junction nucleotides: 6. CDR3 in amino acids: CASRYLAGESYEQYF. The CDR3, as DNA: TGTGCCAGCAGATACCTAGCGGGAGAATCCTACGAGCAGTACTTC.

The rearrangement uses TRBV12-3 or TRBV12-4 and TRBJ1-6; 8 bases map to TRBD1. This CDR3 region has 12 residues. V lost 4 bases, J lost 13 bases, and 3 bases stayed unmatched. CDR3 sequence (DNA): TGTGCCAGCAGTTACAACAGGGGGCCCCTCCACTTT. This translates into CASSYNRGPLHF.

The chain joins TRBV2 to TRBJ1-4, with D uncertain. Trimming shortened V by 2 bases and J by 6 bases, and 10 bases separated the two germline ends. CDR3 length: 14 amino acids. The germline gives CDR1 SNHLY, CDR2 FYNNEI. The CDR3 protein is CASSEYTGHEKLFF. As DNA, the CDR3 is TGTGCCAGCAGTGAATACACTGGGCATGAAAAACTGTTTTTT.

The chain is built from TRBV24-1 and TRBJ2-2; no clear D gene. Trimming cost V 6 bases and J 6 bases, with 4 bases left between them. The CDR3 length is 11 residues. From germline, CDR1 is KGHDR and CDR2 SFDVKD. The CDR3 spells CATSLAGELFF. In DNA, the CDR3 is TGTGCCACCAGTCTAGCCGGGGAGCTGTTTTTT.

The V and J genes are TRBV12-3 or TRBV12-4 and TRBJ2-7, with 8 bases fitting TRBD2. V shed 8 bases and J 4 bases; nucleotides not matched to a gene: 7. The CDR3 consists of 13 residues. Here the CDR3 DNA reads TGTGCCAGCCTTAGAGCGGGAGCATACGAGCAGTACTTC. It encodes CASLRAGAYEQYF.

CDR3 in DNA: TGTGCCAGCAGCCAACGACAGGGGGCGGGAACCGGGGAGCTGTTTTTT. Translated, it gives CASSQRQGAGTGELFF. The chain couples TRBV14 to TRBJ2-2; 10 bases line up with TRBD1. The CDR3 extends over 16 amino acids. V lost 2 bases to trimming and J lost 5 bases; unmatched junction nucleotides: 5. From germline, CDR1 is SGHDN and CDR2 FVKESK.

The chain recombines TRBV3-1 (or the pseudogene TRBV3-2) with TRBJ2-1; D gene uncertain. Trimming pared 3 bases from V and 3 bases from J, leaving 15 bases between. Germline values: CDR1 LGHDT, CDR2 YNNKEL (reference sequence). The CDR3 consists of 16 residues. CDR3: CASSQRIDHIYNEQFF. For the CDR3, the DNA is TGTGCCAGCAGCCAGAGGATTGATCACATCTACAATGAGCAGTTCTTC.

The rearrangement links TRBV30 to TRBJ2-2, with unresolved D. Between the trimmed V and J ends, which lost 2 bases and 3 bases, there was a span of 10 bases. The CDR3 consists of 14 residues. Germline lookup yields CDR1 GTSNPN and CDR2 SVGIG (reference sequence). Here the CDR3 DNA reads TGTGCCTGGAGTCCTGCCTCGGACACCGGGGAGCTGTTTTTT. It yields the protein CAWSPASDTGELFF.

A single count supports this clone. The genes are TRBV19 and TRBJ2-7; the match to TRBD1 covers 9 bases. Germline V gene data show CDR1 as LNHDA and CDR2 as SQIVND (reference sequence). The ends lost 6 bases at V and 6 bases at J; junction bases unmatched: 6. The CDR3 loop spans 13 amino acids. Here the CDR3 DNA reads TGTGCCAGTAGCCCGGGACAGGGAGGCGAGCAGTACTTC. This sequence encodes CASSPGQGGEQYF.

V and J are TRBV10-1 and TRBJ2-3; maybe TRBD2 (6 bases). The CDR3 runs 15 residues. Trimming pared 2 bases from V and 2 bases from J, leaving 11 bases between. Germline V gene data show CDR1 as WNHNN and CDR2 as SYGVQD (reference sequence). The CDR3 spells CASSEPGVITDTQYF. In DNA, the CDR3 is TGCGCCAGCAGTGAGCCGGGGGTAATCACAGATACGCAGTATTTT.

The chain carries TRBV18 and TRBJ1-2, with a weak D call TRBD1 (5 bases). Trimming stripped 0 bases from V and 1 base from J, with 9 bases between. The CDR3 totals 15 residues. Germline CDR1 and CDR2: KGHSH and LQKENI. CDR3 sequence reads: CASSPPRQLNYGYTF. For the CDR3, the DNA is TGTGCCAGCTCACCACCGAGACAGCTTAACTATGGCTACACCTTC. Looking up the rest from reference TRBV18 and TRBJ1-2 gives the full variable domain: NAGVMQNPRHLVRRRGQEARLRCSPMKGHSHVYWYRQLPEEGLKFMVYLQKENIIDESGMPKERFSAEFPKEGPSILRIQQVVRGDSAAYFCASSPPRQLNYGYTFGSGTRLTVV.

The rearrangement joins TRBV28 to TRBJ1-1, with D perhaps TRBD1 (6 bases). In germline, CDR1 is MDHEN, CDR2 SYDVKM. Trimming took off 4 bases at V and 5 bases at J, with 14 bases between the two ends. The CDR3 has 14 residues. The CDR3 DNA sequence: TGTGCCAGCAGTTCGCCAGGGGTTACGACTGAAGCTTTCTTT. It codes for CASSSPGVTTEAFF.

The chain links TRBV4-1 to TRBJ1-1; D might be TRBD1 (6 bases). The CDR3 has 15 residues. From germline, CDR1 is MGHRA and CDR2 YSYEKL. V lost 6 bases to trimming and J lost 3 bases, with 17 bases between them. The CDR3 loop reads CASSKVGRGDTEAFF. The CDR3 DNA is TGCGCCAGCAGTAAGGTTGGCAGGGGAGACACTGAAGCTTTCTTT.

The chain uses TRBV13 and TRBJ2-2; no clear D gene. This CDR3 is 13 amino acids long. CDR1 is PRHDT, CDR2 FYEKMQ, per germline (reference sequence). V was pared by 5 bases and J by 2 bases, with 6 bases between. This CDR3 reads CASSPVNTGELFF. DNA for the CDR3: TGTGCCAGCAGCCCAGTAAACACCGGGGAGCTGTTTTTT.

The rearrangement uses TRBV7-9 and TRBJ2-1, with D uncertain. Germline V gene lookup returns CDR1 SEHNR and CDR2 FQNEAQ (reference sequence). Trimming took 1 base from V and 7 from J, leaving 17 bases between them. There are 16 residues in the CDR3. Written as DNA, the CDR3 is TGTGCCAGCAGCTTAGGTACTCGATACCTCAATAATGAGCAGTTCTTC. The encoded protein is CASSLGTRYLNNEQFF.

The chain links TRBV19 to TRBJ2-1; tentatively, D is TRBD2 (5 bases). V was pared by 0 bases and J by 3 bases, with 12 bases between. The germline CDR1 and CDR2 sequences are LNHDA and SQIVND (reference sequence). The CDR3 contains 16 residues. CDR3 sequence reads: CASSIDSQRSYNEQFF. CDR3 bases: TGTGCCAGTAGTATAGATAGCCAGCGGAGCTACAATGAGCAGTTCTTC.

The chain couples TRBV15 to TRBJ1-5; a weak D match, TRBD1 (6 bases). Germline lookup yields CDR1 LNHNV and CDR2 YYDKDF (reference sequence). V was pared by 4 bases and J by 3 bases, with 16 bases between. The length of the CDR3 is 16 residues. CDR3 amino acids: CATSTLEGGNNQPQHF. CDR3 nucleotide sequence: TGTGCCACCAGCACTCTCGAGGGGGGGAACAATCAGCCCCAGCATTTT.

This chain connects TRBV27 to TRBJ2-3; 11 nucleotides align to TRBD2. Germline assignment: CDR1 MNHEY and CDR2 SMNVEV (reference sequence). The length of the CDR3 is 15 residues. V lost 5 bases, J lost 4 bases, and 5 bases stayed unmatched. The CDR3 sequence is CASSPLAGASDTQYF. Written as DNA, the CDR3 is TGTGCCAGCAGTCCACTAGCGGGAGCCTCAGATACGCAGTATTTT.